The rows below give T cell receptor beta chains drawn from one sample of a study of identical twins. TCRdb reprocessed the 5' RACE reads with MiXCR, giving one entry per CDR3 protein. The table has about 660,000 distinct CDR3 sequences, 8.6% seen once. The sample was also linked to a second study, of yellow fever vaccine responses in identical twins.

Sequencing input: PBMCs. These receptors all stem from a woman in her late teens or twenties in good health. Each CDR3 is given with its conserved first and last residue. The D gene is left open where the match is weak. Expanded clones are given a class, and other clones once, few, many or no size at all.

d_call	v_call	clone_size	j_call	cdr3_aa	cdr3_nt
TRBD1	TRBV6-1	few	TRBJ1-4	CASSEPRGPGKLFF	TGTGCCAGCAGTGAGCCCAGGGGGCCGGGAAAACTGTTTTTT
TRBD1	TRBV6-1	-	TRBJ1-5	CASRLKQGNQPQHF	TGTGCCAGCAGACTAAAACAGGGGAACCAGCCCCAGCATTTT
-	TRBV24-1	few	TRBJ2-3	CATSLGGLSTDTQYF	TGTGCCACGTCCCTAGGTGGACTTAGCACAGATACGCAGTATTTT
TRBD2	TRBV10-3	-	TRBJ2-3	CAISESELAGEDTQYF	TGTGCCATCAGTGAGTCGGAACTAGCGGGAGAAGATACGCAGTATTTT
TRBD1	TRBV2	few	TRBJ2-3	CASSEAAPGQGSDTQYF	TGTGCCAGCAGTGAAGCCGCACCGGGACAGGGATCAGATACGCAGTATTTT
TRBD1	TRBV6-7	-	TRBJ2-3	CASSYYRDRSPSDTQYF	TGTGCCAGCAGTTACTACCGGGACAGGTCGCCAAGCGATACGCAGTATTTT
-	TRBV5-5	-	TRBJ2-7	CASSFFGYEQYF	TGTGCCAGCAGCTTTTTTGGCTACGAGCAGTACTTC
-	TRBV10-3	few	TRBJ2-7	CAISEVDEQYF	TGTGCCATCAGTGAAGTGGACGAGCAGTACTTC
-	TRBV10-2	-	TRBJ2-1	CATKFGPLNQFF	TGCGCCACTAAATTTGGGCCACTAAACCAGTTCTTC
-	TRBV5-1	few	TRBJ2-4	CASSLALFSGGNIQYF	TGCGCCAGCAGCTTGGCCTTGTTCTCAGGAGGCAACATTCAGTACTTC
-	TRBV11-2	few	TRBJ2-7	CASSLVTGFTYEQYF	TGTGCCAGCAGCTTAGTGACAGGCTTTACCTACGAGCAGTACTTC
TRBD1	TRBV30	few	TRBJ2-2	CAWSADRATGELFF	TGTGCCTGGAGTGCGGACAGGGCTACCGGGGAGCTGTTTTTT
TRBD1	TRBV5-1	many	TRBJ2-7	CASSLSGGNEQYF	TGCGCCAGCAGCTTGTCAGGGGGCAACGAGCAGTACTTC
-	TRBV9	few	TRBJ2-5	CASSVEGPQETQYF	TGTGCCAGCAGCGTAGAGGGGCCCCAAGAGACCCAGTACTTC
-	TRBV7-6	few	TRBJ2-7	CASSLGELPYEQYF	TGTGCCAGCAGCTTAGGGGAACTCCCCTACGAGCAGTACTTC
-	TRBV3-1	-	TRBJ2-1	CASSFGGGFYNEQFF	TGTGCCAGCAGCTTCGGGGGAGGTTTCTACAATGAGCAGTTCTTC
TRBD1	TRBV12-3/TRBV12-4	-	TRBJ2-3	CASSHTGQLTDTQYF	TGTGCCAGCAGTCACACGGGACAGCTCACAGATACGCAGTATTTT
-	TRBV6-4	many	TRBJ2-1	CASSVSLNNEQFF	TGTGCCAGCAGTGTTTCTTTAAACAATGAGCAGTTCTTC
-	TRBV20-1	few	TRBJ2-4	CSAWGAVAKNIQYF	TGCAGTGCCTGGGGGGCCGTAGCCAAAAACATTCAGTACTTC
TRBD2	TRBV7-2	few	TRBJ2-1	CASSLGAGGGPAEQFF	TGTGCCAGCAGCTTAGGAGCGGGGGGCGGGCCCGCTGAGCAGTTCTTC
-	TRBV4-1	many	TRBJ1-4	CASSQVMGAGQKLFF	TGCGCCAGCAGCCAAGTTATGGGAGCCGGGCAGAAACTGTTTTTT
-	TRBV28	few	TRBJ1-2	CASSFEGRLNYGYTF	TGTGCCAGCAGTTTCGAGGGCCGACTTAACTATGGCTACACCTTC
-	TRBV20-1	many	TRBJ2-7	CSARSESGRAYEQYF	TGCAGTGCTAGATCGGAAAGCGGAAGAGCCTACGAGCAGTACTTC
-	TRBV2	-	TRBJ1-5	CASSDRPGDQPQHF	TGTGCCAGCAGTGATCGGCCAGGGGATCAGCCCCAGCATTTT
-	TRBV6-5	few	TRBJ2-7	CASSYVSGTYEQYF	TGTGCCAGCAGTTACGTCTCAGGTACCTACGAGCAGTACTTC
-	TRBV18	many	TRBJ2-7	CASSASRDEQYF	TGTGCCAGCTCCGCGAGCAGAGACGAGCAGTACTTC
TRBD1	TRBV5-1	few	TRBJ1-3	CASSSGTDGNTIYF	TGCGCCAGCAGCTCGGGGACAGACGGAAACACCATATATTTT
-	TRBV29-1	many	TRBJ2-5	CSVEGETQYF	TGCAGCGTCGAGGGAGAGACCCAGTACTTC
TRBD2	TRBV6-5	many	TRBJ2-2	CASSLAGVGTGELFF	TGTGCCAGCAGTTTAGCGGGAGTCGGCACCGGGGAGCTGTTTTTT
TRBD1	TRBV7-9	-	TRBJ2-7	CASSLGGTGHDEQYF	TGTGCCAGCAGCTTAGGCGGGACAGGTCACGACGAGCAGTACTTC
TRBD1	TRBV10-3	-	TRBJ2-7	CAISEVGTGTYEQYF	TGTGCCATCAGTGAGGTGGGGACAGGGACCTACGAGCAGTACTTC
-	TRBV4-3	-	TRBJ1-4	CASSPDGPATNEKLFF	TGCGCCAGCAGCCCCGACGGGCCTGCAACTAATGAAAAACTGTTTTTT
-	TRBV16	-	TRBJ2-5	CASSLKREETQYF	TGTGCCAGCAGCCTCAAAAGGGAGGAGACCCAGTACTTC
-	TRBV20-1	few	TRBJ2-1	CSARLRIGYNEQFF	TGCAGTGCTAGGCTTAGGATCGGGTACAATGAGCAGTTCTTC
-	TRBV4-2	-	TRBJ2-1	CASSQDRGSTYNEQFF	TGTGCCAGCAGCCAAGATCGGGGTAGTACCTACAATGAGCAGTTCTTC
TRBD2	TRBV27	few	TRBJ2-1	CASSFGGRASGEQFF	TGTGCCAGCAGTTTCGGAGGGAGGGCATCTGGTGAGCAGTTCTTC
TRBD1	TRBV28	few	TRBJ2-1	CASSFHGTGRTYNEQFF	TGTGCCAGCAGTTTTCACGGGACAGGGCGTACATACAATGAGCAGTTCTTC
-	TRBV6-2/TRBV6-3	few	TRBJ1-1	CASSYFPTENTEAFF	TGTGCCAGCAGTTACTTCCCGACAGAGAACACTGAAGCTTTCTTT
TRBD2	TRBV5-1	few	TRBJ2-7	CASSVVGGADEQYF	TGCGCCAGCAGCGTAGTCGGGGGGGCTGACGAGCAGTACTTC
-	TRBV6-1	-	TRBJ1-1	CASKMTAGNTEAFF	TGTGCCAGCAAAATGACAGCGGGGAATACTGAAGCTTTCTTT
-	TRBV27	few	TRBJ1-5	CASSLLTGRGQPQHF	TGTGCCAGCAGTTTACTTACAGGGAGAGGGCAGCCCCAGCATTTT
-	TRBV20-1	many	TRBJ2-3	CSAASTDTQYF	TGCAGCGCAGCTAGCACAGATACGCAGTATTTT
-	TRBV10-3	few	TRBJ2-5	CAISAGVQETQYF	TGTGCCATCAGTGCAGGGGTCCAAGAGACCCAGTACTTC
-	TRBV24-1	many	TRBJ2-1	CATSDLQMEREQFF	TGTGCCACCAGTGATTTGCAAATGGAGCGTGAGCAGTTCTTC
TRBD2	TRBV10-1	-	TRBJ2-7	CASSSGRVHEQYF	TGCGCCAGCAGTAGCGGGAGGGTCCACGAGCAGTACTTC
TRBD1	TRBV5-1	-	TRBJ1-2	CASSLGQGAYRDYGYTF	TGCGCCAGCAGCTTGGGACAGGGGGCGTATCGGGACTATGGCTACACCTTC
-	TRBV4-3	few	TRBJ1-2	CASNPGPAVFKDYGYTF	TGCGCCAGCAACCCGGGGCCGGCGGTCTTTAAGGACTATGGCTACACCTTC
-	TRBV27	few	TRBJ2-7	CASSLTGNYEQYF	TGTGCCAGCAGCCTGACAGGCAACTACGAGCAGTACTTC
-	TRBV15	many	TRBJ2-2	CATSRAPGYTGELFF	TGTGCCACCAGCAGAGCTCCAGGGTATACCGGGGAGCTGTTTTTT
TRBD2	TRBV12-3/TRBV12-4	many	TRBJ2-5	CASSFRGGETQYF	TGTGCCAGCAGTTTCCGGGGGGGAGAGACCCAGTACTTC
-	TRBV5-1	many	TRBJ2-6	CASSLAGNGANVLTF	TGCGCCAGCAGCTTGGCGGGTAACGGGGCCAACGTCCTGACTTTC
TRBD1	TRBV29-1	many	TRBJ1-4	CSVKPGTDNEKLFF	TGCAGCGTAAAGCCCGGGACAGATAATGAAAAACTGTTTTTT
TRBD1	TRBV12-3/TRBV12-4	-	TRBJ2-7	CASSLVSGGNGYEQYF	TGTGCCAGCAGTTTAGTTTCAGGGGGCAACGGCTACGAGCAGTACTTC
TRBD1	TRBV27	-	TRBJ2-7	CASSRQTGIYEQYF	TGTGCCAGCAGTCGCCAGACAGGGATCTACGAGCAGTACTTC
-	TRBV6-5	-	TRBJ2-7	CASSSTWGPGQNTYEQYF	TGTGCCAGCAGTTCTACTTGGGGACCGGGACAAAATACCTACGAGCAGTACTTC
-	TRBV12-3/TRBV12-4	many	TRBJ2-7	CASSTGAGVQYEQYF	TGTGCCAGCAGTACAGGGGCGGGAGTACAGTACGAGCAGTACTTC
TRBD1	TRBV5-1	-	TRBJ2-3	CASSQTGVVTDTQYF	TGCGCCAGCAGCCAAACAGGGGTCGTTACAGATACGCAGTATTTT
-	TRBV10-3	many	TRBJ1-4	CAISEPGGKLFF	TGTGCCATCAGTGAGCCGGGTGGGAAACTGTTTTTT
-	TRBV9	many	TRBJ2-3	CASSVSFPRGPGTDTQYF	TGTGCCAGCAGCGTATCTTTCCCGCGGGGTCCAGGGACAGATACGCAGTATTTT